This entry is about one T cell receptor (beta chain). Trimming took 7 bases from V and 4 from J, leaving 23 bases between them. CDR3 length: 17 amino acids. Germline CDR1 reads LNHDA; CDR2 reads SQIVND (reference sequence). The data originate from a study of blood T cell repertoires in COVID-19. Study at large: Samples of COVID-19 (acute and convalescent) were obtained from the United States, Italy and Spain. PBMCs, B-cell-depleted T cells, or T cells provided the cDNA or gDNA that made up the material.

Here immunoSEQ multiplex PCR was the method, and the copy in TCRdb shows in-frame clones only, minus some. The sample lists tens of thousands of clones, around 90% occurring once. V and J are TRBV19 and TRBJ1-5, with D maybe TRBD1 (6 bases). This clonotype was sampled from a man aged 45 to 65 with active or convalescent COVID-19. Sequencing was carried out using peripheral blood. This CDR3 is CASTPWMAGASNQPQHF. The CDR3 nucleotides are TGTGCCAGTACCCCCTGGATGGCGGGGGCGAGTAATCAGCCCCAGCATTTT.